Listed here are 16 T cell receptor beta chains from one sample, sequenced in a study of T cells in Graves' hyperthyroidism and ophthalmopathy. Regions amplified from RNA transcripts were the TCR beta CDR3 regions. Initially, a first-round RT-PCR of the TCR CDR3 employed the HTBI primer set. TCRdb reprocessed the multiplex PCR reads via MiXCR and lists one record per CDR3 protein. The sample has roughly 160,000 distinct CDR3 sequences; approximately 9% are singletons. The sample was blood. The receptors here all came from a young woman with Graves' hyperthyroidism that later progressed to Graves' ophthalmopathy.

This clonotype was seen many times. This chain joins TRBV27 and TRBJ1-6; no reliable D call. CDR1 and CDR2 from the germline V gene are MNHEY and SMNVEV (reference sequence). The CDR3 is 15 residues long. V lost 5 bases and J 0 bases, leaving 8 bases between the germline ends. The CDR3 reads CASSPPSSYNSPLHF. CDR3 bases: TGTGCCAGCAGTCCGCCGAGCTCCTATAATTCACCCCTCCACTTT.

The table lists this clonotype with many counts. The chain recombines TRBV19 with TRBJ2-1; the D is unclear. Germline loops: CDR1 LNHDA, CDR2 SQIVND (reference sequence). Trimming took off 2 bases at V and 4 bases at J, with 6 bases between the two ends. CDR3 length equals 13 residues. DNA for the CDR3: TGTGCCAGTAGTATAAGTGTTTACAATGAGCAGTTCTTC. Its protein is CASSISVYNEQFF.

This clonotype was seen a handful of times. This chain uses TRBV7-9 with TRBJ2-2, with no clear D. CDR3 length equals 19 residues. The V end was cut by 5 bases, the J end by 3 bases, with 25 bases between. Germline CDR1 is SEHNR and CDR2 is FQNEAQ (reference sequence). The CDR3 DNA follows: TGTGCCAGCAGCGACACCCAGACCGGCCATTCCCTTTACACCGGGGAGCTGTTTTTT. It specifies CASSDTQTGHSLYTGELFF.

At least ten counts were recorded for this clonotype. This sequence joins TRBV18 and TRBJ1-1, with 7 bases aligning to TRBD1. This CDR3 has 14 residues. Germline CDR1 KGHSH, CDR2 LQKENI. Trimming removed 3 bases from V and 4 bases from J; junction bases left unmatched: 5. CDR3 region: CASSPLDRVTEAFF. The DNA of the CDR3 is TGTGCCAGCTCACCCCTAGACAGGGTCACTGAAGCTTTCTTT.

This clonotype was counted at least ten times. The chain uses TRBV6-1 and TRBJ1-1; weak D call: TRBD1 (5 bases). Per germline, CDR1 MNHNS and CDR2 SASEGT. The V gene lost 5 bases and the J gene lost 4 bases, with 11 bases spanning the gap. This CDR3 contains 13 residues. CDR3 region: CASSLWGTTEAFF. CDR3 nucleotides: TGTGCCAGCAGTTTATGGGGGACCACTGAAGCTTTCTTT.

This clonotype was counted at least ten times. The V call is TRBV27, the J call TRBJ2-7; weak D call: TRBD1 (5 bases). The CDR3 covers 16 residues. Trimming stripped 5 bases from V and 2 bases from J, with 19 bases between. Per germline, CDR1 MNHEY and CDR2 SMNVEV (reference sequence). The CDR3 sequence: CASSPQPGNPAYEQYF. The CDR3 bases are TGTGCCAGCAGTCCGCAACCAGGGAACCCCGCCTACGAGCAGTACTTC.

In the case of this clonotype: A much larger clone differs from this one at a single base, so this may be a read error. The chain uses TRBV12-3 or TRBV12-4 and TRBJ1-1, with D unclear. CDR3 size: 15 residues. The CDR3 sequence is CANSFVGALNTEAFF. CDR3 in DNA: TGTGCCAACAGTTTTGTCGGAGCCTTGAACACTGAAGCTTTCTTT.

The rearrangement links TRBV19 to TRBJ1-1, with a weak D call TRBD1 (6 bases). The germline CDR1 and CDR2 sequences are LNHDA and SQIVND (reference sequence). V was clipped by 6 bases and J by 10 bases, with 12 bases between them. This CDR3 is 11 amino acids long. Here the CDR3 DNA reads TGTGCCAGTAGAGTAGGGGACACAGCTTTCTTT. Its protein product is CASRVGDTAFF.

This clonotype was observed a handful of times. CDR3 protein: CASSSTATGRQYF. The DNA for the CDR3 is TGTGCCAGCAGCTCAACGGCAACAGGGAGGCAGTACTTC. This chain uses TRBV7-3 with TRBJ2-7, with a weak D call TRBD1 (6 bases). CDR1 is SGHTA, CDR2 FQGTGA, per germline. This CDR3 is built from 13 residues. V lost 4 bases and J 9 bases, leaving 16 bases between the germline ends.

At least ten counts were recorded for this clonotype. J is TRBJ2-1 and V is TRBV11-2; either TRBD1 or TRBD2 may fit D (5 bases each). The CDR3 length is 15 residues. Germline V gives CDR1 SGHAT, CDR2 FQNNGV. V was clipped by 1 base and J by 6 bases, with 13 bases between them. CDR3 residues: CASSLVLGTTNEQFF. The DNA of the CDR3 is TGTGCCAGCAGCTTAGTATTAGGGACCACCAATGAGCAGTTCTTC.

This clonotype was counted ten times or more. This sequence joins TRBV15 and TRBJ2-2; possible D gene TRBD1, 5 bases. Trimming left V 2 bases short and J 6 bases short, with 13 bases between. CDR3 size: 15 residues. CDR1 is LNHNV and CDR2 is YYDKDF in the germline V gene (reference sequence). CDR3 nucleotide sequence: TGTGCCACCAGCAGATTGAGACAGTTTCCCGGGGAGCTGTTTTTT. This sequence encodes CATSRLRQFPGELFF.

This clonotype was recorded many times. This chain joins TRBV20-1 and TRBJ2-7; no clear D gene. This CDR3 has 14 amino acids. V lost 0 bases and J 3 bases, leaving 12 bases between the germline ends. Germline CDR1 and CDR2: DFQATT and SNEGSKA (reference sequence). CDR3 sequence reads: CSARDLRRIYEQYF. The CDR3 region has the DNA TGCAGTGCTAGAGATCTACGACGGATCTACGAGCAGTACTTC.

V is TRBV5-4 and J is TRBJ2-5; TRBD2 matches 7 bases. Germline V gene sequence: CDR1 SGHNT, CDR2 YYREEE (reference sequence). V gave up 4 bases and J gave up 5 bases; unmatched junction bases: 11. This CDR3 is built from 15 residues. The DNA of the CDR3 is TGTGCCAGCAGCGATCGGCGGGAGTGGCAGGAGACCCAGTACTTC. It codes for CASSDRREWQETQYF.

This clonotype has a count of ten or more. The CDR3 loop is CSARDRLAGGYEQFF. CDR3 sequence (DNA): TGCAGTGCTAGAGATCGACTAGCGGGGGGGTATGAGCAGTTCTTC. The chain has TRBV20-1 and TRBJ2-1; TRBD2 aligns across 14 bases. J gave up 8 bases and V 0 bases, and 3 bases lay outside the gene matches. The CDR3 length is 15 residues. Per the germline V gene, CDR1 is DFQATT and CDR2 is SNEGSKA (reference sequence).

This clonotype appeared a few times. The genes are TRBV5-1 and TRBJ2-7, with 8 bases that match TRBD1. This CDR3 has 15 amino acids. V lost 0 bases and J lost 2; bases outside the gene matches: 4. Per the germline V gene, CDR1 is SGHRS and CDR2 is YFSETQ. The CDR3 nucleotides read TGCGCCAGCAGCTTGGACGGACAGGGCCCCTACGAGCAGTACTTC. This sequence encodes CASSLDGQGPYEQYF. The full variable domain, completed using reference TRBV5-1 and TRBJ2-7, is KAGVTQTPRYLIKTRGQQVTLSCSPISGHRSVSWYQQTPGQGLQFLFEYFSETQRNKGNFPGRFSGRQFSNSRSEMNVSTLELGDSALYLCASSLDGQGPYEQYFGPGTRLTVT.

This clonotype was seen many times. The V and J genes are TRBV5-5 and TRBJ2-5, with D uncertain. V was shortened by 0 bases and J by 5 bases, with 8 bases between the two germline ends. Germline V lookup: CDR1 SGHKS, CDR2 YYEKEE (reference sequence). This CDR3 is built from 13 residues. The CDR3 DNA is TGTGCCAGCAGCTTGGTACCTATCGAGACCCAGTACTTC. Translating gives CASSLVPIETQYF.